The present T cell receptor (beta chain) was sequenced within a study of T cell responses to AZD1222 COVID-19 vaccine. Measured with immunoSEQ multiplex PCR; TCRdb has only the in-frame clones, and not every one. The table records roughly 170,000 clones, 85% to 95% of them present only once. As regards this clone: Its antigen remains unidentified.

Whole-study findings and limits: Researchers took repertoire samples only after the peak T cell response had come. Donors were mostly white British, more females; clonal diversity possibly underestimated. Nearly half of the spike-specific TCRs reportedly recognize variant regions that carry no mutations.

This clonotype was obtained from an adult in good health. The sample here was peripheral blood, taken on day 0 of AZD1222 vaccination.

CDR3 sequence reads: CASSLTATNTEAFF. The CDR3, as DNA: TGTGCCAGCAGTTTAACGGCAACGAACACTGAAGCTTTCTTT. V usage is TRBV28 and J usage is TRBJ1-1; D is unclear. With 2 bases removed from V and 1 base from J, the gap between germline ends came to 8 bases. The CDR3 loop spans 14 amino acids. Germline-derived CDR1 and CDR2 are MDHEN and SYDVKM.